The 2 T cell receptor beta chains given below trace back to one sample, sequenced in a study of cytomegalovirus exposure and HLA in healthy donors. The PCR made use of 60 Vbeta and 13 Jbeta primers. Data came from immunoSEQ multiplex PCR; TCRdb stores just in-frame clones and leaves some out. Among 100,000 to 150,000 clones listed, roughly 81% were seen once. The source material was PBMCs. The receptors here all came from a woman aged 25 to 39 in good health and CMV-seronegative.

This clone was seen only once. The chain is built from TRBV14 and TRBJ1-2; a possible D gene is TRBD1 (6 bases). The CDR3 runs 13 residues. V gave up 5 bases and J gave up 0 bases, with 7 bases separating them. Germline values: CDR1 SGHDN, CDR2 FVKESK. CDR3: CASSGQTNYGYTF. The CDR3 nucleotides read TGTGCCAGCAGCGGACAGACTAACTATGGCTACACCTTC. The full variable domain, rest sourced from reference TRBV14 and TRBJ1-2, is EAGVTQFPSHSVIEKGQTVTLRCDPISGHDNLYWYRRVMGKEIKFLLHFVKESKQDESGMPNNRFLAERTGGTYSTLKVQPAELEDSGVYFCASSGQTNYGYTFGSGTRLTVV.

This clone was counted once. In nucleotides, the CDR3 is TGTGCCAGCAGCATGCACAACTCGCGGCGCACCGGGGAGCTGTTTTTT. Translating gives CASSMHNSRRTGELFF. The rearrangement links TRBV5-4 to TRBJ2-2, with D hard to call. Trimming cost V 4 bases and J 4 bases, with 17 bases left between them. Looked up from germline, CDR1 is SGHNT and CDR2 is YYREEE (reference sequence). The CDR3 spans 16 residues. Drawing the rest from reference TRBV5-4 and TRBJ2-2, the complete variable domain is ETGVTQSPTHLIKTRGQQVTLRCSSQSGHNTVSWYQQALGQGPQFIFQYYREEENGRGNFPPRFSGLQFPNYSSELNVNALELDDSALYLCASSMHNSRRTGELFFGEGSRLTVL.